Sequencing of this TCR beta chain was carried out in a study of blood T cell repertoires in COVID-19. The wider study: PBMCs, B-cell-depleted T cells, or T cells provided the cDNA or gDNA that made up the material.

Methods used by the authors: The authors estimated nucleated cell counts from reference gene primer amplification. Repertoires were generated with immunoSEQ multiplex PCR, while TCRdb's copy carries only in-frame clones and drops some. V and J calls and clone size are given by that table; D and trimming were obtained from the DNA. The sample consists of 100,000 to 150,000 clones, roughly 89% of them appearing once. Seattle researchers signed up patients amid active infection and tracked them longitudinally. Germline lookup yields CDR1 SEHNR and CDR2 FQNEAQ (reference sequence). V shed 8 bases and J shed 4 bases, with 14 bases lying between them. The CDR3 contains 13 residues.

This chain uses TRBV7-9 with TRBJ1-2; no firm D call. This receptor was taken from a man aged 55-75 years with COVID-19, enrolled during active disease. The sample consisted of peripheral blood. The CDR3 is CASHPPAAYGYTF. CDR3 bases: TGTGCCAGCCACCCTCCGGCGGCCTATGGCTACACCTTC.